This T cell receptor beta chain was retrieved from a study of CD8+ T cells in alopecia areata. Germline loops: CDR1 SGHTA, CDR2 FQGNSA. This CDR3 region has 12 residues. V lost 1 base and J lost 6, with 7 bases in between. RNA was extracted and reverse transcribed into cDNA as the sequencing template. Produced via immunoSEQ multiplex PCR; TCRdb's table is partial and in-frame only. The data hold under 70,000 clones, with almost 97% observed a single time. The specimen was CD8+ T cells sorted from blood, collected at week 0. The chain combines TRBV7-2 with TRBJ2-7; D unclear. This clonotype originated in a human donor with alopecia areata. DNA for the CDR3: TGTGCCAGCAGCTTAGACCTCCGCGAGCAGTACTTC. Protein sequence: CASSLDLREQYF.